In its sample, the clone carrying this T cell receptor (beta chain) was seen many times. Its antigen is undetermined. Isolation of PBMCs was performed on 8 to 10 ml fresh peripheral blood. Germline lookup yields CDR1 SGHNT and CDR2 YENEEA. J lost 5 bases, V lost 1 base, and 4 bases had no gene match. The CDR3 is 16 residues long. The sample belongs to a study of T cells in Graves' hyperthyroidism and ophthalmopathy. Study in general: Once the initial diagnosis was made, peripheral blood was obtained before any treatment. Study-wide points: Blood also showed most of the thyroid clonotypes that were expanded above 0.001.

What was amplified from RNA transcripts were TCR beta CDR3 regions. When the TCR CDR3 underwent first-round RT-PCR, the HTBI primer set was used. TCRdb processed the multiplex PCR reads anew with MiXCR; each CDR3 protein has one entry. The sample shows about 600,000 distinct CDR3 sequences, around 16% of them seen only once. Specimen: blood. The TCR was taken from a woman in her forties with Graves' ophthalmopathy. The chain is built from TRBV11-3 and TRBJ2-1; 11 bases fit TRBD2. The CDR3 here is CASSLGGTSGNNEQFF. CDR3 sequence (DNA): TGTGCCAGCAGCTTAGGGGGGACTAGCGGAAACAATGAGCAGTTCTTC. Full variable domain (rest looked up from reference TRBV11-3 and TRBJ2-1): EAGVVQSPRYKIIEKKQPVAFWCNPISGHNTLYWYLQNLGQGPELLIRYENEEAVDDSQLPKDRFSAERLKGVDSTLKIQPAELGDSAVYLCASSLGGTSGNNEQFFGPGTRLTVL.